The 7 T cell receptor beta chains below come from one sample, sequenced in a study of T cell repertoires in cytomegalovirus infection. Each CDR3 protein gets one entry after TCRdb re-called the reads with MiXCR. The table lists 110,000 or so distinct CDR3 sequences, less than 30% of them singletons, with about 81% in the top ten. For these receptors, no antigen is known. Sequencing used CD8+ T cells from cultured PBMCs, obtained from culture after CMV antigen stimulation. Source of these receptors: a human donor in good health (CMV status not recorded). Some clones in this sample may be carry-over from other donors' samples.

V is TRBV6-1 and J is TRBJ1-1; D remains ambiguous. Looked up from germline, CDR1 is MNHNS and CDR2 is SASEGT. Between the trimmed V and J ends, which lost 3 bases and 4 bases, there was a span of 9 bases. The CDR3 contains 13 residues. CDR3 loop: CASSESGLTEAFF. The CDR3 coding sequence is TGTGCCAGCAGTGAGTCTGGGCTCACTGAAGCTTTCTTT.

A few counts support this clonotype. This chain links TRBV27 with TRBJ1-6; possibly TRBD1 for D (6 bases). Germline CDR1 reads MNHEY; CDR2 reads SMNVEV (reference sequence). V was cut by 3 bases and J by 7 bases, with 19 bases left in between. The CDR3 has 17 residues. The CDR3 here is CASSLRGEWQGNSPLHF. The CDR3 DNA reads TGTGCCAGCAGTTTGAGGGGGGAATGGCAGGGGAATTCACCCCTCCACTTT.

In this sample, this clonotype turned up many times. The chain joins TRBV7-8 to TRBJ2-3, with 9 bases that match TRBD1. The CDR3 length is 16 residues. In germline, CDR1 is SGHVS, CDR2 FQNEAQ. Trimming cost V 0 bases and J 2 bases; bases outside gene matches: 3. The CDR3 here is CASSLAGTGLTDTQYF. CDR3 bases: TGTGCCAGCAGCTTAGCCGGGACAGGGCTCACAGATACGCAGTATTTT.

This clonotype was counted between two and nine times. The rearrangement links TRBV14 to TRBJ2-1, with TRBD2 matching 10 bases. CDR3 size: 13 residues. J gave up 10 bases and V 2 bases, and 2 bases lay outside the gene matches. Germline CDR1 and CDR2: SGHDN and FVKESK. CDR3 amino acids: CASSQIAGGEQFF. The CDR3 coding sequence is TGTGCCAGCAGCCAAATAGCGGGGGGCGAGCAGTTCTTC.

This clonotype was recorded at least ten times. The chain couples TRBV6-5 to TRBJ2-7; D is perhaps TRBD1 (5 bases). The length of the CDR3 is 16 residues. V gave up 5 bases and J gave up 3 bases, with 20 bases separating them. Germline CDR1 reads MNHEY; CDR2 reads SVGAGI. Here the CDR3 DNA reads TGTGCCAGCAGTACCCCCGTCCGTAAGGGGCTCTACGAGCAGTACTTC. Encoded protein: CASSTPVRKGLYEQYF.

The chain is built from TRBV6-2 or TRBV6-3 and TRBJ1-1; D gene unclear. The CDR3 sequence is 14 residues long. Germline loops: CDR1 MNHEY, CDR2 SVGEGT. Trimming took off 3 bases at V and 0 bases at J, with 8 bases between the two ends. The CDR3 DNA reads as TGTGCCAGCAGTTATGGACTATTGAACACTGAAGCTTTCTTT. Its protein is CASSYGLLNTEAFF.

A single count supports this clonotype. The gene calls are TRBV2 and TRBJ2-7; possibly TRBD1 or TRBD2 for D (6 bases each). Germline V gives CDR1 SNHLY, CDR2 FYNNEI. Trimming left V 5 bases short and J 8 bases short, with 22 bases between. This CDR3 comprises 15 residues. CDR3 in DNA: TGTGCCAGCAGTAGGGGGGTTGACTCAACATACCAGCAGTACTTC. Translated: CASSRGVDSTYQQYF. The full variable domain, rest sourced from reference TRBV2 and TRBJ2-7, is EPEVTQTPSHQVTQMGQEVILRCVPISNHLYFYWYRQILGQKVEFLVSFYNNEISEKSEIFDDQFSVERPDGSNFTLKIRSTKLEDSAMYFCASSRGVDSTYQQYFGPGTRLTVT.